These T cell receptor beta chains were read from a single sample in a study of OX40 agonist ivuxolimab in advanced cancers. The table came from immunoSEQ multiplex PCR; TCRdb's copy has only in-frame clones and leaves some out. The sample includes roughly 30,000 clones, 92% of them seen just once. The sequences come from CD4+ or CD8+ T cells sorted from blood, collected in a trial of the OX40 agonist ivuxolimab. The receptor set was obtained from an adult with an advanced solid tumor such as melanoma, head and neck, liver or kidney cancer. CDR3s include the opening cysteine and the closing phenylalanine or tryptophan. The D gene is left open where the match is weak. Clone size appears in some rows only: once, few, many, or a class for an expanded clone.

J gene | clone size | D gene | V gene | CDR3 length | CDR3 DNA | CDR3 protein
TRBJ2-7 | once | . | TRBV6-6 | 12 | TGTGCCAGCAGCCCACAGGGCTACGAGCAGTACTTC | CASSPQGYEQYF
TRBJ2-7 | . | . | TRBV27 | 14 | TGTGCCAGCAGCCCCGGTGGCAACTCCTACGAGCAGTACTTC | CASSPGGNSYEQYF
TRBJ2-5 | . | . | TRBV4-1 | 13 | TGCGCCAGCAGCCAAGGACAGGAAGAGACCCAGTACTTC | CASSQGQEETQYF
TRBJ2-5 | once | . | TRBV5-1 | 17 | TGCGCCAGCAGCTTGATCGGAATTTGGGGGGGCGAAGAGACCCAGTACTTC | CASSLIGIWGGEETQYF
TRBJ2-2 | . | TRBD2 | TRBV7-3 | 17 | TGTGCCAGCGGGGATCCGGGTAGCGGGATAAACACCGGGGAGCTGTTTTTT | CASGDPGSGINTGELFF
TRBJ2-1 | . | . | TRBV4-1 | 11 | TGCGCCAGCAGCCAGTACAATGAGCAGTTCTTC | CASSQYNEQFF
TRBJ2-5 | . | . | TRBV7-9 | 14 | TGTGCCAGCAGCTCTGGACAAGGCGGAGAGACCCAGTACTTC | CASSSGQGGETQYF
TRBJ1-1 | . | . | TRBV7-3 | 12 | TGTGCCAGCAGTGACAGCTACACTGAAGCTTTCTTT | CASSDSYTEAFF
TRBJ2-7 | . | TRBD2 | TRBV4-2 | 13 | TGTGCCAGCAGCCCCGGACTAGCCTACGAGCAGTACTTC | CASSPGLAYEQYF
TRBJ1-1 | once | TRBD1 | TRBV6-1 | 13 | TGTGCCAGCGGACAGGTGATGAACACTGAAGCTTTCTTT | CASGQVMNTEAFF
TRBJ1-5 | few | TRBD1 | TRBV6-5 | 13 | TGTGCCAGCAGTTATTCCCAGGGGGGACCCCAGCATTTT | CASSYSQGGPQHF
TRBJ1-2 | . | . | TRBV27 | 13 | TGTGCCAGCAGTTTATCAGGACACGTCGGCTACACCTTC | CASSLSGHVGYTF
TRBJ2-3 | . | TRBD2 | TRBV19 | 15 | TGTGCCAGTACCCCCCGGGAGGGGGACACAGATACGCAGTATTTT | CASTPREGDTDTQYF
TRBJ1-1 | . | . | TRBV27 | 13 | TGTGCCAGCGCCCTGGCGGGGAACACTGAAGCTTTCTTT | CASALAGNTEAFF
TRBJ2-2 | . | . | TRBV5-5 | 15 | TGTGCCAGCAGCTTGGCTGGTCCGAACACCGGGGAGCTGTTTTTT | CASSLAGPNTGELFF
TRBJ2-1 | . | TRBD2 | TRBV10-3 | 13 | TGTGCCATCGGCAGCGGGAGCCCCCCTGAGCAGTTCTTC | CAIGSGSPPEQFF
TRBJ1-1 | . | TRBD1 | TRBV9 | 13 | TGTGCCAGCAGCGCAGCAACACAGGGGGAAGCTTTCTTT | CASSAATQGEAFF